A selection of T cell receptor beta chains follows, all from one sample in a study of T cell repertoires in cytomegalovirus infection. TCRdb re-called the reads through MiXCR, storing one row per CDR3 protein. Of about 85,000 distinct CDR3 sequences listed, approximately 43% are singletons. Their antigens are not known. The sample was CD8+ T cells from cultured PBMCs, taken from culture after CMV antigen stimulation. Receptors were obtained from a human donor in good health (CMV status not recorded). Some clones in this sample may be carry-over from other donors' samples. The CDR3 runs from the conserved cysteine through the conserved F or W. Each record gives: clone size, V gene, J gene, D gene, CDR3 protein, CDR3 DNA. A D gene is named only where the DNA matches it firmly. Not all rows give a size; the values are once, few, many and, for expanded clones, a class.

-,TRBV30,TRBJ2-5,-,CAWSLFLATQERETQYF,TGTGCCTGGAGTCTCTTTTTGGCAACACAAGAGAGGGAGACCCAGTACTTC
few,TRBV14,TRBJ2-5,TRBD1,CASSPPAGGQETQYF,TGTGCCAGCAGCCCCCCCGCAGGGGGCCAAGAGACCCAGTACTTC
-,TRBV5-6,TRBJ2-3,TRBD2,CASSPQGLAGGTDTQYF,TGTGCCAGCAGCCCCCAGGGACTAGCGGGGGGCACAGATACGCAGTATTTT
-,TRBV6-2/TRBV6-3,TRBJ1-2,-,CASSYSGQTYGYTF,TGTGCCAGCAGTTACTCCGGGCAGACCTATGGCTACACCTTC
few,TRBV28,TRBJ1-2,TRBD1,CASSTDRNYGYTF,TGTGCCAGCAGCACGGACAGGAACTATGGCTACACCTTC
few,TRBV5-4,TRBJ1-3,-,CASSLAGSGNTIYF,TGTGCCAGCAGCTTGGCGGGGTCTGGAAACACCATATATTTT
few,TRBV6-6,TRBJ2-2,-,CASSSPATGELFF,TGTGCCAGCAGCTCCCCCGCCACCGGGGAGCTGTTTTTT
few,TRBV6-1,TRBJ2-3,-,CASGLPGVDTDTQYF,TGTGCCTCGGGTTTACCGGGAGTAGACACAGATACGCAGTATTTT
few,TRBV14,TRBJ2-1,TRBD2,CASSQDSYRTANRLAAYNEQFF,TGTGCCAGCAGCCAAGATTCTTACCGAACAGCTAATAGACTAGCGGCCTACAATGAGCAGTTCTTC
many,TRBV7-3,TRBJ2-2,TRBD2,CASSLAGGANTGELFF,TGTGCCAGCAGCTTAGCCGGGGGGGCGAACACCGGGGAGCTGTTTTTT
-,TRBV4-1,TRBJ2-4,TRBD1,CASSQGTGVVIQYF,TGCGCCAGCAGCCAAGGGACAGGCGTTGTAATTCAGTACTTC
few,TRBV7-6,TRBJ2-1,-,CASSLDGRNYNEQFF,TGTGCCAGCAGCTTAGATGGCAGAAACTACAATGAGCAGTTCTTC
few,TRBV6-5,TRBJ1-3,-,CASTPGLEGAGNTIYF,TGTGCCAGCACCCCAGGATTAGAGGGGGCTGGAAACACCATATATTTT
few,TRBV12-3/TRBV12-4,TRBJ1-5,-,CASSLAHSQHF,TGTGCCAGCAGTTTAGCTCACAGTCAGCATTTT
few,TRBV6-5,TRBJ2-1,-,CASSYFETDYNEQFF,TGTGCCAGCAGTTACTTCGAGACAGACTACAATGAGCAGTTCTTC
-,TRBV12-3/TRBV12-4,TRBJ2-7,TRBD1,CASSSPDRAHEQYF,TGTGCCAGCAGTTCGCCGGACAGGGCCCACGAGCAGTACTTC
-,TRBV20-1,TRBJ1-2,-,CSARDTKTGSIYGYTF,TGCAGTGCTAGAGATACGAAGACAGGTTCGATCTATGGCTACACCTTC
few,TRBV4-1,TRBJ2-3,-,CASSQDRELRSTDTQYF,TGCGCCAGCAGCCAAGACAGGGAACTTCGTAGCACAGATACGCAGTATTTT
-,TRBV6-1,TRBJ1-5,-,CASSEVSINAPQHF,TGTGCCAGCAGTGAGGTGTCAATCAATGCGCCCCAGCATTTT
few,TRBV27,TRBJ1-1,TRBD1,CASSLGTGIEAFF,TGTGCCAGCAGTCTAGGGACAGGGATTGAAGCTTTCTTT
few,TRBV11-2,TRBJ2-1,-,CASSNGQSLYNEQFF,TGTGCCAGCAGCAATGGACAGTCCCTTTACAATGAGCAGTTCTTC
-,TRBV6-1,TRBJ2-4,TRBD2,CAVGLAGGRNIQYF,TGTGCCGTCGGACTAGCGGGAGGTAGAAACATTCAGTACTTC